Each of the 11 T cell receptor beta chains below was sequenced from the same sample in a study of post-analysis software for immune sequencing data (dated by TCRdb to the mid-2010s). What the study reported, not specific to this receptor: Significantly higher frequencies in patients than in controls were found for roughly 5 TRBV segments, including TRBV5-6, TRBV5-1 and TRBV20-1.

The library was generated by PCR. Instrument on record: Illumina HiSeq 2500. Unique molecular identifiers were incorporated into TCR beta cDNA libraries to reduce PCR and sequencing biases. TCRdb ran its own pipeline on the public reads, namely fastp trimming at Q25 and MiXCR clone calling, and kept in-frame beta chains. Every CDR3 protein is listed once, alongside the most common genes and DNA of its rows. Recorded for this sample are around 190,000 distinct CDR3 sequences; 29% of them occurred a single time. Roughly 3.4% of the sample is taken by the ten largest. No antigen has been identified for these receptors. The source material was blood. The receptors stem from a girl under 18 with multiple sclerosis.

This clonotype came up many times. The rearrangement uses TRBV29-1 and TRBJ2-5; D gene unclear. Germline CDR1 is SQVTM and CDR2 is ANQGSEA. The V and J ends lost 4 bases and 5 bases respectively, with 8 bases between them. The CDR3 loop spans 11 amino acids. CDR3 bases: TGCAGCGTTGTCCCCGGGGAGACCCAGTACTTC. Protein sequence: CSVVPGETQYF.

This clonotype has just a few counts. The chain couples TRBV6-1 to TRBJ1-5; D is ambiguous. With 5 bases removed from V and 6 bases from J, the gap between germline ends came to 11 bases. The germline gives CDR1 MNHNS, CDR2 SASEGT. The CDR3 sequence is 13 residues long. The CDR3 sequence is CASSSYLGQPQHF. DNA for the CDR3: TGTGCCAGCAGTTCTTACTTGGGTCAGCCCCAGCATTTT.

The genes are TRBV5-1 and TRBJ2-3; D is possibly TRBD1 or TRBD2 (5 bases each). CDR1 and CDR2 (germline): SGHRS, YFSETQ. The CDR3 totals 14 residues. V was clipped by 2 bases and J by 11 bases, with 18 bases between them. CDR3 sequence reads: CASSFSSGANEQYF. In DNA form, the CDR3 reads TGCGCCAGCAGCTTTTCATCCGGGGCCAATGAGCAGTATTTT. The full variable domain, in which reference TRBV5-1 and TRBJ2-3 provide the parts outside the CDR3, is KAGVTQTPRYLIKTRGQQVTLSCSPISGHRSVSWYQQTPGQGLQFLFEYFSETQRNKGNFPGRFSGRQFSNSRSEMNVSTLELGDSALYLCASSFSSGANEQYFGPGTRLTVL.

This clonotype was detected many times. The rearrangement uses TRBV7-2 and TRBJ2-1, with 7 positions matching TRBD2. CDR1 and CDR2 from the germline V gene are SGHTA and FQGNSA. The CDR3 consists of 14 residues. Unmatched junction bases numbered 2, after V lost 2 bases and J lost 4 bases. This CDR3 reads CASSLSSGYNEQFF. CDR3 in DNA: TGTGCCAGCAGCTTATCTAGCGGATACAATGAGCAGTTCTTC.

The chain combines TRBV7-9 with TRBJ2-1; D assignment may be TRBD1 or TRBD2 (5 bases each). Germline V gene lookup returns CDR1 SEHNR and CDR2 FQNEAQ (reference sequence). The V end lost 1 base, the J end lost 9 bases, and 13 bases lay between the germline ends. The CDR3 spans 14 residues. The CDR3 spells CASSLVGAEGEQFF. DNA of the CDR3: TGTGCCAGCAGCTTAGTTGGGGCCGAGGGTGAGCAGTTCTTC.

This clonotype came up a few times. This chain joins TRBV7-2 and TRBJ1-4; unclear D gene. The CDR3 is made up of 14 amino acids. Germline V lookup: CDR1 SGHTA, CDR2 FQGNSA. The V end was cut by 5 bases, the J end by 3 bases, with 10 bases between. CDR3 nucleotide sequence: TGTGCCAGCAGCGCCCGACGGCCTAATGAAAAACTGTTTTTT. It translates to CASSARRPNEKLFF.

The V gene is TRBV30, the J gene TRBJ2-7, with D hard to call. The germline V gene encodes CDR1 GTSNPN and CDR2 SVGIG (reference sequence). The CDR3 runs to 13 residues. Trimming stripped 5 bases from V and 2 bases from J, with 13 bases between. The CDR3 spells CAWDFGPPYEQYF. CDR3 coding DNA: TGTGCCTGGGATTTCGGTCCACCCTACGAGCAGTACTTC.

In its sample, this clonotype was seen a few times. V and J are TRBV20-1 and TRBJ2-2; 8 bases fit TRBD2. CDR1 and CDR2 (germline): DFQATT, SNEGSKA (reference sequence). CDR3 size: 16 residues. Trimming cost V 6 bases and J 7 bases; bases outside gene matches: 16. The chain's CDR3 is CSATPSGRRSGGELFF. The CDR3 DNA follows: TGCAGTGCCACCCCTAGCGGGCGAAGATCCGGCGGGGAGCTGTTTTTT.

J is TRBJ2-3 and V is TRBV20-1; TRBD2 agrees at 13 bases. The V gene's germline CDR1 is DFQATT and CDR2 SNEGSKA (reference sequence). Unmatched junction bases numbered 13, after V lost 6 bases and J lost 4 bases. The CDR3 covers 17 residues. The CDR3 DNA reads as TGCAGTGCAGAGTTACTAGCGGGGGGGCCCGGGGCAGATACGCAGTATTTT. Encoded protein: CSAELLAGGPGADTQYF.

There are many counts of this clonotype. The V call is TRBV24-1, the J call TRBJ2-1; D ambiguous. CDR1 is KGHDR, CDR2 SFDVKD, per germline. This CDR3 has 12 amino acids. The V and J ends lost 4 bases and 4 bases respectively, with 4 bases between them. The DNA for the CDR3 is TGTGCCACCAGTGACAGTTACAATGAGCAGTTCTTC. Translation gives CATSDSYNEQFF.

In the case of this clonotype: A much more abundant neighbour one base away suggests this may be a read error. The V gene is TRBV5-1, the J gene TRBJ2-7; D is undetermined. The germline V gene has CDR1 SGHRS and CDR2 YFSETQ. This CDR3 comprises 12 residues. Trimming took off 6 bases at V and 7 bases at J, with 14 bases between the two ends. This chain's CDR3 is CASKLGKNEQYF. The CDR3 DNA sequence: TGCGCCAGCAAATTAGGAAAGAATGAGCAGTACTTC.